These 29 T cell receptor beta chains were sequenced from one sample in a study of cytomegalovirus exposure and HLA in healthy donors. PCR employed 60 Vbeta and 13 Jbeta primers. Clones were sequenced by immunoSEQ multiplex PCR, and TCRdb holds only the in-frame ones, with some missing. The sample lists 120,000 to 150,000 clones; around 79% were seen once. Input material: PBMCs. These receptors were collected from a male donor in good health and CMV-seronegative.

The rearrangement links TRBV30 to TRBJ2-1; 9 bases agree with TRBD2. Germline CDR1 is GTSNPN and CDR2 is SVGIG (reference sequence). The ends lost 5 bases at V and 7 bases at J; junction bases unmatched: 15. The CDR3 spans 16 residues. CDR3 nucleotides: TGTGCCTGGGCCCGGATTCGCGGGGGGGCCCCGAATGAGCAGTTCTTC. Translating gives CAWARIRGGAPNEQFF.

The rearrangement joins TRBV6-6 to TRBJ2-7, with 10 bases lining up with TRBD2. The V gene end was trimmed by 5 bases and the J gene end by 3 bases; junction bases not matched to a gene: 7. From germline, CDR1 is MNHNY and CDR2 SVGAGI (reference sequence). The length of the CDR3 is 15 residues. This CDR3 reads CASSRSAGGVYEQYF. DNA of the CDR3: TGTGCCAGCAGTCGCTCAGCGGGGGGGGTCTACGAGCAGTACTTC.

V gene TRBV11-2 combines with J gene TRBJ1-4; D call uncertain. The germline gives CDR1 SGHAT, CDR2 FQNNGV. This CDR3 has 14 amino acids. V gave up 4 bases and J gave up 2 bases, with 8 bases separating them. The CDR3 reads CASSSRLTNEKLFF. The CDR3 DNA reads TGTGCCAGCAGCTCCCGACTGACTAATGAAAAACTGTTTTTT.

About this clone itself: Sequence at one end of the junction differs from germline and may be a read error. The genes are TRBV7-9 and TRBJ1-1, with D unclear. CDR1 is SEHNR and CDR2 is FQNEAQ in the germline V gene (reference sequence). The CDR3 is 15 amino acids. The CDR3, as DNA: TGTTCCAGCAGCTTAGGAGGGTTAGTGAACACTGAAGCTTTCTTT. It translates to CSSSLGGLVNTEAFF.

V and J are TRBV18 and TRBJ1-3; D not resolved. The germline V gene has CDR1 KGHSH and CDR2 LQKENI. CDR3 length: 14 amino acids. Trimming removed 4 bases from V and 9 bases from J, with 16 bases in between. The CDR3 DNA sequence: TGTGCCAGCTCACTGAGCGGTGGCGAAGGCACCATATATTTT. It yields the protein CASSLSGGEGTIYF.

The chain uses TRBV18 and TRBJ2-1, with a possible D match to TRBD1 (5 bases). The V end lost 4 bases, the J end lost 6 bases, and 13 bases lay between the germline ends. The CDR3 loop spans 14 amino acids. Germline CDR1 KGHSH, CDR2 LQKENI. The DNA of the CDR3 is TGTGCCAGCTCACTACGAACCCAGGGCAATGAGCAGTTCTTC. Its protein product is CASSLRTQGNEQFF.

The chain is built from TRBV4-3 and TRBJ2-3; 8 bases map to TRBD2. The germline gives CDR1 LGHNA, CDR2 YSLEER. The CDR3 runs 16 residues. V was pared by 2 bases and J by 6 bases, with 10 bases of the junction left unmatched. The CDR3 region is CASSQFYREGPDTQYF. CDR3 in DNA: TGCGCCAGCAGCCAATTTTACCGGGAGGGCCCCGATACGCAGTATTTT.

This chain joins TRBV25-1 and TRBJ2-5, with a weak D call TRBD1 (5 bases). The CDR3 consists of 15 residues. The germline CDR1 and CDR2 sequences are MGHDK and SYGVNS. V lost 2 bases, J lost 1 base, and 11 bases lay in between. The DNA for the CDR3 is TGTGCCAGCAGTGAAAGGGGCAGCATCCAAGAGACCCAGTACTTC. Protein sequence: CASSERGSIQETQYF.

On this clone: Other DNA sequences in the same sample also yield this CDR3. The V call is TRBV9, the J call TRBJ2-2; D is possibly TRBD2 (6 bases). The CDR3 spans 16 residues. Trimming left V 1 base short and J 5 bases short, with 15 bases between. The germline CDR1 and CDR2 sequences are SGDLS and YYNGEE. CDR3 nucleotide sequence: TGTGCCAGCAGCGTAAGATGGGGGGAAAGGACCGGGGAGCTGTTTTTT. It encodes CASSVRWGERTGELFF.

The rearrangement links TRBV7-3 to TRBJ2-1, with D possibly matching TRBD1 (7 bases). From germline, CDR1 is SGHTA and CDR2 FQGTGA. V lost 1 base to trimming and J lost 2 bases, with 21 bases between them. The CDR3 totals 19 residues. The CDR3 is CASSLRAFRAGQPYNEQFF. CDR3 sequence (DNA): TGTGCCAGCAGCTTAAGAGCTTTCAGGGCGGGACAGCCCTACAATGAGCAGTTCTTC.

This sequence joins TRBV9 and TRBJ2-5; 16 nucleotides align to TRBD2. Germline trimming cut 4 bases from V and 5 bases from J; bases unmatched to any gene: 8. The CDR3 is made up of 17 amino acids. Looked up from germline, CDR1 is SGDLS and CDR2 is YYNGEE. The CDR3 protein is CASSPGTSGRAGETQYF. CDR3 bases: TGTGCCAGCAGCCCCGGGACTAGCGGGAGGGCCGGTGAGACCCAGTACTTC.

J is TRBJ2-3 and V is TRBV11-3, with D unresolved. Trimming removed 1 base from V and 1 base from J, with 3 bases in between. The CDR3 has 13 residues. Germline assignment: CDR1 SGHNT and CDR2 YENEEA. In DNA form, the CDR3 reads TGTGCCAGCAGCTTAGCCGGCACAGATACGCAGTATTTT. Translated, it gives CASSLAGTDTQYF.

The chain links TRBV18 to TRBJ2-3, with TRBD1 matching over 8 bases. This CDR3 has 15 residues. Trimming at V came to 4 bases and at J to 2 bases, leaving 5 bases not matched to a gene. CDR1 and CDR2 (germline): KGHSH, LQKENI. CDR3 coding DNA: TGTGCCAGCTCACTGGGACAGGTATTCACAGATACGCAGTATTTT. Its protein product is CASSLGQVFTDTQYF. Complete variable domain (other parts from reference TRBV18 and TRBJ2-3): NAGVMQNPRHLVRRRGQEARLRCSPMKGHSHVYWYRQLPEEGLKFMVYLQKENIIDESGMPKERFSAEFPKEGPSILRIQQVVRGDSAAYFCASSLGQVFTDTQYFGPGTRLTVL.

CDR3 in amino acids: CASSIPGTGGEKLFF. CDR3 bases: TGTGCCAGCAGTATCCCCGGGACAGGGGGTGAAAAACTGTTTTTT. The rearrangement uses TRBV25-1 and TRBJ1-4; 11 bases align to TRBD1. CDR3 length: 15 amino acids. J gave up 7 bases and V 5 bases, and 6 bases lay outside the gene matches. Germline CDR1 MGHDK, CDR2 SYGVNS.

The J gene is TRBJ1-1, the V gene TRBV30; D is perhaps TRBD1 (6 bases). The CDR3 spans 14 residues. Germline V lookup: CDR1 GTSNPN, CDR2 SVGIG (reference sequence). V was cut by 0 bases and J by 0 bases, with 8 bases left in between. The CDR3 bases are TGTGCCTGGAGTGTAGGGACATTGAACACTGAAGCTTTCTTT. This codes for CAWSVGTLNTEAFF.

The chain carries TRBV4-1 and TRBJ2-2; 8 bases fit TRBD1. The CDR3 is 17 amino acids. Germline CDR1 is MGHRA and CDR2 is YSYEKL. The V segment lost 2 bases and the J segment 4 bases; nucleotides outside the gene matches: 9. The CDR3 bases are TGCGCCAGCAGCCAAAAAGCCCCAGGGGGCGGCACCGGGGAGCTGTTTTTT. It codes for CASSQKAPGGGTGELFF.

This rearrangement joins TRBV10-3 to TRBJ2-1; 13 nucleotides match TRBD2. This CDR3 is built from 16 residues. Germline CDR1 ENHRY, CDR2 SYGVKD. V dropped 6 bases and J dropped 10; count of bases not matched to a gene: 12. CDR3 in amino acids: CAIRATSGRTDGEQFF. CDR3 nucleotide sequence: TGTGCCATCAGGGCGACTAGCGGGAGGACCGACGGGGAGCAGTTCTTC.

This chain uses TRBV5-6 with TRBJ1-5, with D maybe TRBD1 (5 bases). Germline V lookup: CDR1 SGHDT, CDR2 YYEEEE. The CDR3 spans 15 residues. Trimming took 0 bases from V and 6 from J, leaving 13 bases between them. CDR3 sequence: CASSLGWGGGQPQHF. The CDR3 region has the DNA TGTGCCAGCAGCTTGGGTTGGGGGGGAGGTCAGCCCCAGCATTTT.

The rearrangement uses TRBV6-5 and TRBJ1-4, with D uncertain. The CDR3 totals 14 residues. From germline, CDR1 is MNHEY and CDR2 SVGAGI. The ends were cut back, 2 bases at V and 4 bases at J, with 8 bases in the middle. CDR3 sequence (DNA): TGTGCCAGCAGTTACGGGAGCCTTAATGAAAAACTGTTTTTT. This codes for CASSYGSLNEKLFF.

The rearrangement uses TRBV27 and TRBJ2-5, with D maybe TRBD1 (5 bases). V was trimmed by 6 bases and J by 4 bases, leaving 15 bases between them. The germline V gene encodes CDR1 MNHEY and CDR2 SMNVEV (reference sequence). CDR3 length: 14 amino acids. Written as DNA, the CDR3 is TGTGCCAGCAGCCCAGGCGCAGGGTTAGAGACCCAGTACTTC. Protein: CASSPGAGLETQYF.

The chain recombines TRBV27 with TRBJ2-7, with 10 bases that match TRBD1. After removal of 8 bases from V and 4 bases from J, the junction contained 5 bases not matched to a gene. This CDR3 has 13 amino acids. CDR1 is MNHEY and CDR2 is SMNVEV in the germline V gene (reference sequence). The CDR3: CASSRTGGYEQYF. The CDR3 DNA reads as TGTGCCAGCTCTAGGACAGGGGGATACGAGCAGTACTTC.

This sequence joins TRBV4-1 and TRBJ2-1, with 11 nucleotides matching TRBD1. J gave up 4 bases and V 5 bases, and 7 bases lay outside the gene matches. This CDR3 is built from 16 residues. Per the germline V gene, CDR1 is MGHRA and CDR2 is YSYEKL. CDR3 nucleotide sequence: TGCGCCAGCAGCAAAAGGGACAGGGGGTTATACAATGAGCAGTTCTTC. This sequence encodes CASSKRDRGLYNEQFF.

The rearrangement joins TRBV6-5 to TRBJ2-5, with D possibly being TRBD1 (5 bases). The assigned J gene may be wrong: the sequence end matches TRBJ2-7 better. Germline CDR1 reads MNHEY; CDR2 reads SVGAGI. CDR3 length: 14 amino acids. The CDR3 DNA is TGTGCCAGCAGTTACTGGGGCCCGAGCTACGAGCAGTACTTC. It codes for CASSYWGPSYEQYF.

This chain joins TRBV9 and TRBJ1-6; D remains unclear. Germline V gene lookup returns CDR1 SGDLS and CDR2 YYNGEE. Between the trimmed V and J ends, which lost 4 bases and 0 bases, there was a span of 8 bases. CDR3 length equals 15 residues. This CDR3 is CASSPGSSYNSPLHF. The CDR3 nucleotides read TGTGCCAGCAGCCCGGGGAGCTCCTATAATTCACCCCTCCACTTT.

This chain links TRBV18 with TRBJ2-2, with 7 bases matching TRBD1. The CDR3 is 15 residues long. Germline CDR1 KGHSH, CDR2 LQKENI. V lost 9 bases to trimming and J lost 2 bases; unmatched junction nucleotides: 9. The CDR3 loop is CASSRGTLNTGELFF. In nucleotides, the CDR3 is TGTGCCAGTTCCAGGGGGACACTTAACACCGGGGAGCTGTTTTTT. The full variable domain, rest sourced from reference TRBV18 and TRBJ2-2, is NAGVMQNPRHLVRRRGQEARLRCSPMKGHSHVYWYRQLPEEGLKFMVYLQKENIIDESGMPKERFSAEFPKEGPSILRIQQVVRGDSAAYFCASSRGTLNTGELFFGEGSRLTVL.

The CDR3 region is CASSLGDNYNEQFF. As DNA, the CDR3 is TGTGCCAGCAGCTTGGGAGACAACTACAATGAGCAGTTCTTC. The rearrangement uses TRBV5-4 and TRBJ2-1, with no clear D. The CDR3 covers 14 residues. The V end lost 0 bases, the J end lost 3 bases, and 7 bases lay between the germline ends. CDR1 SGHNT and CDR2 YYREEE come from the germline V gene (reference sequence).

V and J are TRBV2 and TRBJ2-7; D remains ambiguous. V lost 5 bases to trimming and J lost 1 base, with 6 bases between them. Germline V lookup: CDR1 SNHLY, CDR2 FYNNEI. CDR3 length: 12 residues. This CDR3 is CASSKTSYEQYF. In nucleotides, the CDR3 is TGTGCCAGCAGTAAGACTTCCTACGAGCAGTACTTC.

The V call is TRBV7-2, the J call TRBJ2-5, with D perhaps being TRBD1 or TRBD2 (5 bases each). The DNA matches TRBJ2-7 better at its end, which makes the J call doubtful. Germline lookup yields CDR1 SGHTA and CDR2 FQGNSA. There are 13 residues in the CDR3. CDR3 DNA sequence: TGTGCCAGCAGCCCGGGACGGGACTACGAGCAGTACTTC. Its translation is CASSPGRDYEQYF.

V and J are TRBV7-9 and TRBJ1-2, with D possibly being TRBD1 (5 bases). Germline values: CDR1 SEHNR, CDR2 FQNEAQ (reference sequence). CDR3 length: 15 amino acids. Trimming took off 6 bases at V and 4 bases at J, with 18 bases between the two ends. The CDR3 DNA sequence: TGTGCCAGCAGTCCTCCCAAAGGGGAAATCTATGGCTACACCTTC. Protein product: CASSPPKGEIYGYTF.